What follows describes a single T cell receptor beta chain. This table comes from immunoSEQ multiplex PCR, and its TCRdb copy is limited to in-frame clones, with some not included. The profile shows roughly 180,000 clones, about 86% of them singletons. This entry comes from a study of blood T cell repertoires in COVID-19. Study in general: T cells, B-cell-depleted T cells, or PBMCs supplied cDNA or gDNA.

With 1 base removed from V and 7 bases from J, the gap between germline ends came to 8 bases. The CDR3 is 13 amino acids. Germline CDR1 reads SGHRS; CDR2 reads YFSETQ. The source of this sequence is a woman aged 25 to 39 with active or convalescent COVID-19. The J gene is TRBJ2-2, the V gene TRBV5-1, with D tentatively TRBD2 (6 bases). Material: peripheral blood. The CDR3 loop is CASSLWGDGELFF. In nucleotides, the CDR3 is TGCGCCAGCAGCTTGTGGGGGGACGGGGAGCTGTTTTTT. The full variable domain, its missing parts supplied by reference TRBV5-1 and TRBJ2-2, is KAGVTQTPRYLIKTRGQQVTLSCSPISGHRSVSWYQQTPGQGLQFLFEYFSETQRNKGNFPGRFSGRQFSNSRSEMNVSTLELGDSALYLCASSLWGDGELFFGEGSRLTVL.